The 25 T cell receptor beta chains listed next were all sequenced from one sample in a study of T cells in Graves' hyperthyroidism and ophthalmopathy. The CDR3 regions of TCR beta were amplified from RNA transcripts. HTBI primers were employed in a first-round RT-PCR of the TCR CDR3. TCRdb recomputed calls from the multiplex PCR reads with MiXCR, one row per CDR3 protein. This table has around 580,000 distinct CDR3 sequences, over 15% appearing once. The sample was blood. All receptors derive from a woman aged 18 to 35 with Graves' hyperthyroidism.

The rearrangement uses TRBV20-1 and TRBJ2-7; a possible D gene is TRBD1 (5 bases). Looked up from germline, CDR1 is DFQATT and CDR2 is SNEGSKA (reference sequence). CDR3 length: 15 amino acids. Trimming removed 0 bases from V and 2 bases from J, with 14 bases in between. CDR3 in amino acids: CSARDGQQGPYEQYF. In DNA form, the CDR3 reads TGCAGTGCTAGAGATGGGCAGCAGGGCCCCTACGAGCAGTACTTC.

This clonotype was found a few times. The V gene is TRBV19, the J gene TRBJ1-1; D remains unclear. Germline V gene lookup returns CDR1 LNHDA and CDR2 SQIVND (reference sequence). V was trimmed by 4 bases and J by 5 bases, leaving 14 bases between them. There are 14 residues in the CDR3. The DNA for the CDR3 is TGTGCCAGTAGTACCCCGGAGCTCCGAACTGAAGCTTTCTTT. Protein: CASSTPELRTEAFF.

This clonotype was counted a few times. V is TRBV20-1 and J is TRBJ2-4; TRBD1 might be the D (6 bases). The ends were cut back, 4 bases at V and 3 bases at J, with 16 bases in the middle. The CDR3 covers 15 residues. Germline lookup yields CDR1 DFQATT and CDR2 SNEGSKA (reference sequence). The CDR3 sequence: CSAKNSGVGKNIQYF. CDR3 sequence (DNA): TGCAGTGCTAAGAATTCAGGGGTGGGCAAAAACATTCAGTACTTC.

This clonotype was found a few times. This sequence joins TRBV29-1 and TRBJ1-1; D is unclear. Between the trimmed V and J ends, which lost 7 bases and 1 base, there was a span of 13 bases. The CDR3 covers 13 residues. Germline loops: CDR1 SQVTM, CDR2 ANQGSEA. The CDR3 loop is CSAALGGNTEAFF. DNA for the CDR3: TGCAGCGCCGCTCTCGGAGGGAACACTGAAGCTTTCTTT.

The V and J genes are TRBV7-9 and TRBJ1-2, with 7 positions matching TRBD1. Germline CDR1 is SEHNR and CDR2 is FQNEAQ (reference sequence). Trimming at V came to 5 bases and at J to 8 bases, leaving 8 bases not matched to a gene. The CDR3 loop spans 13 amino acids. The CDR3, as DNA: TGTGCCAGCAGCGTTGAACAGGGGACCGGCTACACCTTC. It yields the protein CASSVEQGTGYTF.

This clonotype was observed many times. The chain uses TRBV20-1 and TRBJ2-3; no firm D call. Germline CDR1 and CDR2: DFQATT and SNEGSKA (reference sequence). The CDR3 length is 10 residues. With 7 bases removed from V and 2 bases from J, the gap between germline ends came to 4 bases. CDR3 nucleotides: TGCAGTGGGGACACAGATACGCAGTATTTT. Translating gives CSGDTDTQYF.

In this sample, this clonotype turned up many times. A junction boundary mismatches the germline segment, possibly from a read error. The chain carries TRBV2 and TRBJ2-1; TRBD1 might be the D (6 bases). The CDR3 length is 11 residues. CDR1 is SNHLY and CDR2 is FYNNEI in the germline V gene. The CDR3, as DNA: TGTGCCAGCAGAGAAGGGGGTGAGCAGTTCTTC. It yields the protein CASREGGEQFF.

This sequence joins TRBV25-1 and TRBJ2-3, with 10 bases that match TRBD2. Germline V gives CDR1 MGHDK, CDR2 SYGVNS. The CDR3 covers 20 residues. The junction had 19 bases not matched to a gene; V was cut back by 2 bases and J by 5 bases. CDR3 amino acids: CASSEPTPPNRAGGRDTQYF. The CDR3 DNA reads TGTGCCAGCAGTGAACCCACCCCACCGAACCGAGCGGGAGGGAGAGATACGCAGTATTTT.

This clonotype was picked up many times. The V gene is TRBV29-1, the J gene TRBJ2-5; perhaps TRBD1 as D (6 bases). The germline gives CDR1 SQVTM, CDR2 ANQGSEA. V was cut by 5 bases and J by 0 bases, with 13 bases left in between. CDR3 length: 14 amino acids. The CDR3 sequence is CSVSRDTNQETQYF. The DNA of the CDR3 is TGCAGCGTTTCCCGGGACACTAACCAAGAGACCCAGTACTTC. Filled out from reference TRBV29-1 and TRBJ2-5, the complete variable domain reads SAVISQKPSRDICQRGTSLTIQCQVDSQVTMMFWYRQQPGQSLTLIATANQGSEATYESGFVIDKFPISRPNLTFSTLTVSNMSPEDSSIYLCSVSRDTNQETQYFGPGTRLLVL.

This clonotype was seen more than once but under ten times. This chain uses TRBV29-1 with TRBJ2-5; D unclear. The CDR3 runs 13 residues. The germline gives CDR1 SQVTM, CDR2 ANQGSEA. Between the trimmed V and J ends, which lost 4 bases and 5 bases, there was a span of 14 bases. In DNA, the CDR3 is TGCAGCGTTGGGGGTCAGGCCCTTGAGACCCAGTACTTC. Residues: CSVGGQALETQYF.

This clonotype has a count of ten or more. The rearrangement joins TRBV20-1 to TRBJ1-3; possible D gene TRBD1, 5 bases. The length of the CDR3 is 12 residues. CDR1 and CDR2 (germline): DFQATT, SNEGSKA (reference sequence). Trimming stripped 6 bases from V and 4 bases from J, with 10 bases between. CDR3 in DNA: TGCAGTGCGGGGGGACGAGGAAACACCATATATTTT. Its translation is CSAGGRGNTIYF.

The table lists this clonotype with many counts. The chain recombines TRBV28 with TRBJ2-5, with D unresolved. V dropped 7 bases and J dropped 5 bases, with 11 bases sitting between them. Germline V gene sequence: CDR1 MDHEN, CDR2 SYDVKM. This CDR3 comprises 12 residues. The CDR3 sequence: CASMDVWETQYF. CDR3 sequence (DNA): TGTGCCAGCATGGACGTCTGGGAGACCCAGTACTTC.

This clonotype occurred many times. The rearrangement uses TRBV7-9 and TRBJ2-2, with 7 nucleotides matching TRBD2. Per germline, CDR1 SEHNR and CDR2 FQNEAQ (reference sequence). This CDR3 has 16 residues. The junction had 3 bases not matched to a gene; V was cut back by 1 base and J by 1 base. CDR3 DNA sequence: TGTGCCAGCAGCTTAGGACCGGGAGGGAACACCGGGGAGCTGTTTTTT. Protein product: CASSLGPGGNTGELFF.

This clonotype was counted many times. The DNA of the CDR3 is TGTGCCAGCAGCCAAGAACAAGGCCCCAATCAGCCCCAGCATTTT. Its protein product is CASSQEQGPNQPQHF. The rearrangement links TRBV3-1 to TRBJ1-5; D not resolved. This CDR3 is built from 15 residues. The V and J ends lost 0 bases and 3 bases respectively, with 9 bases between them. Germline-derived CDR1 and CDR2 are LGHDT and YNNKEL (reference sequence).

This clonotype was found many times. This chain links TRBV20-1 with TRBJ1-5; D uncertain. CDR1 is DFQATT, CDR2 SNEGSKA, per germline (reference sequence). The CDR3 sequence is 12 residues long. V shed 5 bases and J shed 8 bases, with 13 bases lying between them. The CDR3 protein is CSALEGAEPQHF. The CDR3 DNA reads as TGCAGTGCTTTGGAGGGTGCAGAGCCCCAGCATTTT.

The chain recombines TRBV12-3 or TRBV12-4 with TRBJ2-1; no firm D call. The ends were cut back, 6 bases at V and 9 bases at J, with 15 bases in the middle. The CDR3 covers 13 residues. CDR3 protein: CASSQGLVSEQFF. CDR3 DNA sequence: TGTGCCAGCAGCCAAGGCCTAGTCAGTGAGCAGTTCTTC.

Many counts were recorded for this clonotype. This chain connects TRBV15 to TRBJ2-7; 8 bases map to TRBD1. V lost 4 bases to trimming and J lost 2 bases; unmatched junction nucleotides: 4. The length of the CDR3 is 14 residues. Per germline, CDR1 LNHNV and CDR2 YYDKDF (reference sequence). The CDR3 sequence is CATSKDRATYEQYF. CDR3 nucleotide sequence: TGTGCCACCAGCAAGGACAGGGCAACCTACGAGCAGTACTTC.

This clonotype was counted at least ten times. The genes are TRBV10-3 and TRBJ2-5; 8 bases line up with TRBD1. This CDR3 is 17 amino acids long. With V trimmed by 2 bases and J by 4 bases, 12 bases remained unmatched. Germline CDR1 ENHRY, CDR2 SYGVKD. The DNA for the CDR3 is TGTGCCATCAGTGAGGGCGACAGGGGCGGTGTTGGAGAGACCCAGTACTTC. Amino acid sequence: CAISEGDRGGVGETQYF.

This clonotype was detected ten times or more. The genes are TRBV6-1 and TRBJ1-2, with unresolved D. Per germline, CDR1 MNHNS and CDR2 SASEGT. Trimming left V 5 bases short and J 2 bases short, with 9 bases between. The CDR3 runs 13 residues. CDR3 amino acids: CASSPTPNYGYTF. The CDR3 nucleotides read TGTGCCAGCAGTCCAACACCGAACTATGGCTACACCTTC.

This clonotype was detected ten times or more. The chain's CDR3 is CASVIAPGENIQYF. CDR3 DNA: TGTGCCAGCGTAATAGCTCCAGGGGAAAACATTCAGTACTTC. This chain connects TRBV2 to TRBJ2-4; D is perhaps TRBD1 (6 bases). With 8 bases removed from V and 5 bases from J, the gap between germline ends came to 16 bases. Germline V CDR1 and CDR2: SNHLY, FYNNEI. CDR3 length: 14 residues.

Only a few counts were recorded for this clonotype. The J gene is TRBJ2-2, the V gene TRBV2; 13 bases match TRBD2. CDR3 length equals 15 residues. V lost 6 bases, J lost 6 bases, and 4 bases stayed unmatched. The germline V gene has CDR1 SNHLY and CDR2 FYNNEI. CDR3 residues: CASRVGLAGPGELFF. Here the CDR3 DNA reads TGTGCCAGCAGGGTGGGACTAGCGGGACCCGGGGAGCTGTTTTTT.

The chain carries TRBV27 and TRBJ2-7; the D gene could be TRBD1 or TRBD2 (5 bases each). V lost 6 bases, J lost 6 bases, and 15 bases lay in between. CDR1 is MNHEY and CDR2 is SMNVEV in the germline V gene (reference sequence). This CDR3 is 13 amino acids long. The CDR3 nucleotides read TGTGCCAGCAGACTCATGGGGACGGGCGAGCAGTACTTC. It specifies CASRLMGTGEQYF.

The sample holds a few counts of this clonotype. The genes are TRBV15 and TRBJ2-3; a weak D match, TRBD2 (5 bases). Trimming cost V 0 bases and J 10 bases, with 14 bases left between them. Germline V lookup: CDR1 LNHNV, CDR2 YYDKDF (reference sequence). The CDR3 loop spans 14 amino acids. The CDR3 DNA reads as TGTGCCACCAGCAGAGATCGGCCAACTAGGTCGCAGTATTTT. Amino acid sequence: CATSRDRPTRSQYF.

This clonotype was counted a few times. This chain links TRBV6-1 with TRBJ2-6; TRBD2 is a possible D gene (6 bases). Germline lookup yields CDR1 MNHNS and CDR2 SASEGT. V dropped 5 bases and J dropped 4 bases, with 21 bases sitting between them. The CDR3 is 18 residues long. The CDR3 loop is CASSSLWGGAPGANVLTF. The CDR3 DNA is TGTGCCAGCAGTTCCCTCTGGGGAGGCGCCCCCGGGGCCAACGTCCTGACTTTC.

Ten or more counts support this clonotype. The rearrangement links TRBV27 to TRBJ2-7, with D perhaps TRBD1 or TRBD2 (5 bases each). The germline V gene has CDR1 MNHEY and CDR2 SMNVEV (reference sequence). This CDR3 is built from 13 residues. V dropped 4 bases and J dropped 0 bases, with 7 bases sitting between them. This CDR3 is CASSWGSSYEQYF. The CDR3 DNA reads as TGTGCCAGCAGTTGGGGGAGCTCCTACGAGCAGTACTTC.